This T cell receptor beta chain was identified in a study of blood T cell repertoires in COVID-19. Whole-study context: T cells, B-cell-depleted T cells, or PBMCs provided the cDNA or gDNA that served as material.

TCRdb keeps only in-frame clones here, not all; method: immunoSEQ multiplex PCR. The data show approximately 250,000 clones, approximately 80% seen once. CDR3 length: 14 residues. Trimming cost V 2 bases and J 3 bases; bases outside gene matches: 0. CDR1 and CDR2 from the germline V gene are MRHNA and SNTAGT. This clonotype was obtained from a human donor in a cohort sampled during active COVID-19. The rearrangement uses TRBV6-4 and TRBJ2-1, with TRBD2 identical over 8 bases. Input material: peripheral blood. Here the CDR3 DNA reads TGTGCCAGCAGTGACGCGGGGGGCTACAATGAGCAGTTCTTC. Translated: CASSDAGGYNEQFF.